This T cell receptor (beta chain) was sequenced during a study of T cell changes during pregnancy in multiple sclerosis. Assay used: immunoSEQ multiplex PCR; TCRdb lists only in-frame clones, some missing. The sample gives tens of thousands of clones, approximately 89% of which show up once; around 6.8% is in the top ten. V was pared by 5 bases and J by 5 bases, with 15 bases between. CDR1 is SEHNR, CDR2 FQNEAQ, per germline (reference sequence). The CDR3 totals 14 residues. The TCR originated in a female donor with multiple sclerosis, enrolled in a pregnancy study. This sample comprised CD8+ T cells from peripheral blood mononuclear cells, obtained after pregnancy. The V call is TRBV7-9, the J call TRBJ2-5; D perhaps matches TRBD1 (5 bases). The CDR3 reads CASSLGQGWETQYF. CDR3 in DNA: TGTGCCAGCAGCCTGGGCCAGGGATGGGAGACCCAGTACTTC. Together with reference TRBV7-9 and TRBJ2-5, the CDR3 gives the full variable domain: DTGVSQNPRHKITKRGQNVTFRCDPISEHNRLYWYRQTLGQGPEFLTYFQNEAQLEKSRLLSDRFSAERPKGSFSTLEIQRTEQGDSAMYLCASSLGQGWETQYFGPGTRLLVL.